This T cell receptor (beta chain) is from a study of T-cell memory formation after mild COVID-19. Study information: TCR clusters were mostly confined to one donor each. Study-wide findings and caveats: The finding that pre-infection memory included some responding clones suggested that cross-reactive memory joined. Contracting clones localized mainly to CM and EM when CD4+ and mainly to EMRA when CD8+.

The CDR3 length is 14 residues. The 5'RACE method, run with constant-segment primers, produced TCR alpha and TCR beta cDNA libraries (carrying sample barcodes and UMIs). TCRdb re-called the 5' RACE reads with MiXCR, one entry per CDR3 protein. Of about 410,000 distinct CDR3 sequences listed, around 22% are singletons. For this clonotype: Its antigen is unknown.

This TCR derives from an adult woman who had mild COVID-19 (a few samples of this study predate the infection). Cell type and time point are not known. Sequenced input: PBMCs or a T cell subset sorted from them (not recorded which). The rearrangement joins TRBV21-1 to TRBJ2-1; TRBD1 is taken as the D call from the table, unchecked against the DNA. TRBV21-1 is an annotated pseudogene. The CDR3 spells CASSKVVPDNEQFF. The DNA for the CDR3 is TGTGCCAGCAGCAAAGTGGTCCCGGACAATGAGCAGTTCTTC.